These T cell receptor beta chains were read from a single sample in a study of metastatic and nonmetastatic thyroid tumors. TCRdb reassembled clones from the PCR reads with MiXCR. The profile shows 30,000 to 40,000 clones, roughly a third of them singletons. Sequenced material: tumor tissue. These receptors all come from a female donor with papillary thyroid cancer or a benign thyroid nodule (not recorded which). Some clones in this sample may be carry-over from other donors' samples. The CDR3 runs from the conserved cysteine through the conserved F or W. Fields, in order: clone size, J gene, V gene, D gene, CDR3 DNA, CDR3 protein. The D gene is left open where the match is weak. Only some rows state a clone size, as once, few, many or a class for expanded clones.

>NA|TRBJ2-1|TRBV28|NA
TGTGCCAGCAGTTTAGACCGGACGGAGGAGCAGTTCTTC
CASSLDRTEEQFF
>few|TRBJ2-7|TRBV28|NA
TGTGCCAGCAGTTGGATATCCGAGCAGTACTTC
CASSWISEQYF
>NA|TRBJ2-2|TRBV11-2|NA
TGTGCCAGCAGCTTAGAAGGGGTCAGCGAGAACACCGGGGAGCTGTTTTTT
CASSLEGVSENTGELFF
>NA|TRBJ1-5|TRBV27|NA
TGTGCCAGCAGTTTAAGTGTCGGTCAGCCCCAGCATTTT
CASSLSVGQPQHF
>NA|TRBJ1-1|TRBV20-1|NA
TGCAGTGCTAGAGCTCCGGACAGGAACACTGAAGCTTTCTTT
CSARAPDRNTEAFF
>NA|TRBJ2-7|TRBV28|NA
TGTGCCAGCAGTGGGAACTCCTACGAGCAGTACTTC
CASSGNSYEQYF
>NA|TRBJ1-6|TRBV30|NA
TGTGCCTGGAGTGCGGACAGTTATTCACCCCTCCACTTT
CAWSADSYSPLHF
>NA|TRBJ2-7|TRBV7-8|NA
TGTGCCAGCAGCCCAGGTCTGGGGGTCACCTACGAGCAGTACTTC
CASSPGLGVTYEQYF
>once|TRBJ2-7|TRBV5-1|TRBD2
TGCGCCAGCAGCCGAACTAGCGCCTACTCCTACGAGCAGTACTTC
CASSRTSAYSYEQYF
>few|TRBJ2-1|TRBV24-1|NA
TGTGCCACCAGTGACTCCTCGGATTCCTACAATGAGCAGTTCTTC
CATSDSSDSYNEQFF
>few|TRBJ1-3|TRBV6-1|NA
TGTGCCAGCAGGGATACTCGGCCTGACTCTGGAAACACCATATATTTT
CASRDTRPDSGNTIYF
>NA|TRBJ2-7|TRBV20-1|NA
TGCAGTGCTAGAGATCGGGAGCCTTCGGTCGAGCAGTACTTC
CSARDREPSVEQYF
>NA|TRBJ1-1|TRBV7-9|TRBD1
TGTGCCAGCAGCCTAATGGGACAGGTGGACAGGGGAGCTTTCTTT
CASSLMGQVDRGAFF
>few|TRBJ1-1|TRBV20-1|TRBD1
TGCAGTGCTATCGGGACAGGGGGCGGCGGGGGCACTGAAGCTTTCTTT
CSAIGTGGGGGTEAFF
>many|TRBJ2-1|TRBV6-1|TRBD2
TGTGCCAGCAGCCATCAGACTAGCGGGATCAATGAGCAGTTCTTC
CASSHQTSGINEQFF
>NA|TRBJ1-6|TRBV6-6|NA
TGTTCCAGCAGTTACTCGAGTCGGCATTCACCCCTCCACTTT
CSSSYSSRHSPLHF
>few|TRBJ1-5|TRBV12-3/TRBV12-4|TRBD1
TGTGCCAGCAGAAAACAGGGGCTGAATCAGCCCCAGCATTTT
CASRKQGLNQPQHF
>NA|TRBJ2-6|TRBV15|TRBD1
TGTGCCACCAGCAGAGACAGGGGGAACGCTGGGGCCAACGTCCTGACTTTC
CATSRDRGNAGANVLTF
>NA|TRBJ2-7|TRBV11-1|NA
TGTGCCAGCAGCTTTACGGGACGACGGCCCTACGAGCAGTACTTC
CASSFTGRRPYEQYF
>NA|TRBJ1-2|TRBV11-1|NA
TGTGCCAGCAGCATCATCGGCCCAGGGTTAAGCTATGGCTACACCTTC
CASSIIGPGLSYGYTF
>NA|TRBJ2-7|TRBV14|NA
TGTGCCAGCAGCCAAGCCGTCTCCGAGCAGTACTTC
CASSQAVSEQYF
>once|TRBJ2-7|TRBV9|NA
TGTGCCAGCAGCTCGGTTGGGTCCTACGAGCAGTACTTC
CASSSVGSYEQYF
>large|TRBJ1-2|TRBV2|TRBD1
TGTGCCAGCAGTGAAGCAACAGGGGGCAAAGCTAACTATGGCTACACCTTC
CASSEATGGKANYGYTF
>NA|TRBJ2-7|TRBV7-8|NA
TGTGCCAGCAGCTTAGTGCCTGACAGGAGCTCCTACGAGCAGTACTTC
CASSLVPDRSSYEQYF
>many|TRBJ2-1|TRBV28|TRBD2
TGTGCCAGCAGTTTGGGTAGCGGGAAGAACAATGAGCAGTTCTTC
CASSLGSGKNNEQFF
>NA|TRBJ2-3|TRBV4-1|TRBD1
TGCGCCAGCAGCGGACCGGGACAGGGCCCAGATACGCAGTATTTT
CASSGPGQGPDTQYF
>few|TRBJ2-2|TRBV24-1|NA
TGTGCCACCAGTGGGCCAAACACCGGGGAGCTGTTTTTT
CATSGPNTGELFF
>few|TRBJ1-5|TRBV6-1|NA
TGTGCCAGCAACCGGGACACATATAGCAATCAGCCCCAGCATTTT
CASNRDTYSNQPQHF
>few|TRBJ1-3|TRBV6-2/TRBV6-3|NA
TGTGCCAGCAGTTACGGGGGGAATGGAAACACCATATATTTT
CASSYGGNGNTIYF
>NA|TRBJ1-1|TRBV5-1|NA
TGCGCCAGCAGCTTGGGCGGAGGGTACACTGAAGCTTTCTTT
CASSLGGGYTEAFF
>NA|TRBJ2-7|TRBV18|NA
TGTGCCAGCTCACCAGGGGTCTACGAGCAGTACTTC
CASSPGVYEQYF
>NA|TRBJ2-7|TRBV20-1|NA
TGCAGTGCTAGAGCTGACAGGCTAATAGGCGAGCAGTACTTC
CSARADRLIGEQYF
>NA|TRBJ1-5|TRBV20-1|NA
TGCAGTGCTAGAAACCCGGAGGGCAATCAGCCCCAGCATTTT
CSARNPEGNQPQHF
>NA|TRBJ2-7|TRBV18|TRBD2
TGTGCCAGCTCACAGCAGCGGGGACTCGAAACCGAGCAGTACTTC
CASSQQRGLETEQYF
>few|TRBJ1-1|TRBV12-3/TRBV12-4|NA
TGTGCCAGCAGTTACCGTCGGGAGCTGAACACTGAAGCTTTCTTT
CASSYRRELNTEAFF